The present T cell receptor beta chain was sequenced within a study of T-cell memory formation after mild COVID-19. Study-level background: Largely, the TCR clusters proved donor specific.

TCRdb re-called the 5' RACE reads through MiXCR, storing one row per CDR3 protein. The top ten hold about 23% of the sample, which has 250,000 to 350,000 distinct CDR3 sequences, around 16% seen once. Germline CDR1 reads KGHSH; CDR2 reads LQKENI. V shed 2 bases and J 2 bases; nucleotides not matched to a gene: 6. CDR3 size: 16 residues. Findings and limits, study-wide: A balance of CD4 and CD8 characterized clones contracting day 15 to 85, whereas later expanders leaned CD4+. Contracting CD4+ clones were located mainly in CM and EM, and CD8+ clones in EMRA.

Details on this clonotype: The antigen remains unidentified.

The receptor was derived from a man younger than 35 who had mild COVID-19 (a few samples of this study predate the infection). Cell type and time point are not known. Sequencing input: PBMCs or a T cell subset sorted from them (not recorded which). The chain links TRBV18 to TRBJ2-3; 8 bases are shared with TRBD1. The chain's CDR3 is CASSPKGTGITDTQYF. CDR3 DNA: TGTGCCAGCTCACCAAAGGGGACAGGCATCACAGATACGCAGTATTTT. The complete variable domain, with remaining parts taken from reference TRBV18 and TRBJ2-3, reads NAGVMQNPRHLVRRRGQEARLRCSPMKGHSHVYWYRQLPEEGLKFMVYLQKENIIDESGMPKERFSAEFPKEGPSILRIQQVVRGDSAAYFCASSPKGTGITDTQYFGPGTRLTVL.